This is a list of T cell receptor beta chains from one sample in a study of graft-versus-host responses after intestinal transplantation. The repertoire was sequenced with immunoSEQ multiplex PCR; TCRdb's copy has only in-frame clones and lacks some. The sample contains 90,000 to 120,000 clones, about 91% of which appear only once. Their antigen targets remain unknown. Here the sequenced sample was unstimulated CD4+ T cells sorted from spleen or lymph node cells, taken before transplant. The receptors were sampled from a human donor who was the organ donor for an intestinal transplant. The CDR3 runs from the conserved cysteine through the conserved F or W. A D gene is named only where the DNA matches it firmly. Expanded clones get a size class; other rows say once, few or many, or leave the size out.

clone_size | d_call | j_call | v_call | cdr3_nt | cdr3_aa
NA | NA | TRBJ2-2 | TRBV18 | TGTGCCAGCTCACGACCCGGGGCCGGGGAGCTGTTTTTT | CASSRPGAGELFF
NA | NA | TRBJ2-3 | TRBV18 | TGTGCCAGCTCACCACCGGACAAACGCACAGATACGCAGTATTTT | CASSPPDKRTDTQYF
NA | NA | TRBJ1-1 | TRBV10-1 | TGCGCCAGCAGTGAGTCGCCAGGATACGAAGCTTTCTTT | CASSESPGYEAFF
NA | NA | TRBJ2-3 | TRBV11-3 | TGTGCCAGCAGCCCGTCAAGGGGGGACTCCAGTTCAGATACGCAGTATTTT | CASSPSRGDSSSDTQYF
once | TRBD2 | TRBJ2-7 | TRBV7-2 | TGTGCCAGCAGCACCAGATTGAGCGGGGGGTCTTACGAGCAGTACTTC | CASSTRLSGGSYEQYF
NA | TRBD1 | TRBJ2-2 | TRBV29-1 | TGCAGCGCAAAAGAGATTAGGACAGGGAAGAACACCGGGGAGCTGTTTTTT | CSAKEIRTGKNTGELFF
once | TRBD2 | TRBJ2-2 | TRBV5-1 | TGCGCCAGCAGCGAAGGACTAGCGGGAGCTAGGCGTGGCGGGGAGCTGTTTTTT | CASSEGLAGARRGGELFF
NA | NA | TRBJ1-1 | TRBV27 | TGTGCCAGCAGTCCTGGGCCCCTTCGGGAAGCTTTCTTT | CASSPGPLREAFF
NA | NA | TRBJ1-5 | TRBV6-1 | TGTGCCAGCAGTGAGATGTTAGGGGTTAATCGGCCCCAGCATTTT | CASSEMLGVNRPQHF
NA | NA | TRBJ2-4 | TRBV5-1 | TGCGCCAGCAGCCGGAGCTGGGAAGCCAAAAACATTCAGTACTTC | CASSRSWEAKNIQYF
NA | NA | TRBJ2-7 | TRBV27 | TGTGCCAGCAGTTTAAAATCTCGGGGTCTATACGAGCAGTACTTC | CASSLKSRGLYEQYF
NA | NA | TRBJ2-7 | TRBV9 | TGTGCCAGCAGCGCCCCCGGGACTCCTCGCGAGCAGTACTTC | CASSAPGTPREQYF
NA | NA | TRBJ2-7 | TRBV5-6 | TGTGCCAGCAGTTGGGGCCGGGGTAGGTCCTACGAGCAGTACTTC | CASSWGRGRSYEQYF
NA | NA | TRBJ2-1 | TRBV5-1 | TGCGCCAGCAGCTTGATGGGGGACCACAATGAGCAGTTCTTC | CASSLMGDHNEQFF
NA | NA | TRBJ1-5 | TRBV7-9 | TGTGCCAGCAGCTTATCCCCTGGGGGAGGTAGCAATCAGCCCCAGCATTTT | CASSLSPGGGSNQPQHF
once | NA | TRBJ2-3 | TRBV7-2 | TGTGCCAGCAGCTTAGGTCCGAGAGATACGCAGTATTTT | CASSLGPRDTQYF
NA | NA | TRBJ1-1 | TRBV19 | TGTGCCAGTAGCCCAGGGCGGGACCTTAGGGCTGAAGCTTTCTTT | CASSPGRDLRAEAFF
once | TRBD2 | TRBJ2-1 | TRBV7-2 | TGTGCCAGCAGCGGGAGGACTAGTAGGAACAATGAGCAGTTCTTC | CASSGRTSRNNEQFF
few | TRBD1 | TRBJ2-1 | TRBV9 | TGTGCCAGCAGCCCCCGACAGGGAACCTACAATGAGCAGTTCTTC | CASSPRQGTYNEQFF
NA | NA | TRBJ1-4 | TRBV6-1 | TGTGCCAGCAAGGAGACAGGAGACCCTAATGAAAAACTGTTTTTT | CASKETGDPNEKLFF
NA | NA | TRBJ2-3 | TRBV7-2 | TGTGCCAGCAGGAACAGGGTAAGCGGGCCAGATACGCAGTATTTT | CASRNRVSGPDTQYF
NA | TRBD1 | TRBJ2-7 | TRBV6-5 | TGTGCCAGCAGGGACAGGGGGCAGGACGAGCAGTACTTC | CASRDRGQDEQYF
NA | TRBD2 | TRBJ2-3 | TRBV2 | TGTGCCAGTAGAGCGGGAGAAACAGATACGCAGTATTTT | CASRAGETDTQYF
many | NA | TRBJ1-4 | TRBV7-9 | TGTGCCAGCAGCTTAGATGTGAAAGAGGAACTGTTTTTT | CASSLDVKEELFF
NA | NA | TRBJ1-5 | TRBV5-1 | TGCGCCAGCAGCTTAGGAGGGGCGAGTAATCAGCCCCAGCATTTT | CASSLGGASNQPQHF
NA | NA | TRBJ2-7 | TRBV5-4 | TGTGCCAGCAGCTTGTGGGGGGTCTCCTACGAGCAGTACTTC | CASSLWGVSYEQYF
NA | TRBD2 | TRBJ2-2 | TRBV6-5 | TGTGCCAGCAGCCCCGGGACTAGCGCCATCGGGGAGCTGTTTTTT | CASSPGTSAIGELFF
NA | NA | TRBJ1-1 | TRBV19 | TGTGCCAGTAGTATCCAGCCACCGCTAACGAACACTGAAGCTTTCTTT | CASSIQPPLTNTEAFF
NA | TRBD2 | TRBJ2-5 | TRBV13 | TGTGCCAGCAGCTTGGGAGGGCCCCATCAAGAGACCCAGTACTTC | CASSLGGPHQETQYF
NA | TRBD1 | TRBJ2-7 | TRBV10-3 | TGTGCCATCAGTGAGGCGCCCGGAGGACAGGGGAGCGAGCAGTACTTC | CAISEAPGGQGSEQYF
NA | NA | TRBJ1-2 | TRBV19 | TGTGCCAGTAGTATGGGCAGGAGCTGGGGCTACACCTTC | CASSMGRSWGYTF
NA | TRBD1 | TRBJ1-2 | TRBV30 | TGTGCCTGGAGTGCGGGGGCAGGGGGTATCTATGGCTACACCTTC | CAWSAGAGGIYGYTF
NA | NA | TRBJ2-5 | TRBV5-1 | TGCGCCAGCAGCCTCCAAGAGACCCAGTACTTC | CASSLQETQYF
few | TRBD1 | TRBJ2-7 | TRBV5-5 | TGTGCCAGCAGCTGGACAGGGGGCAACGACGAGCAGTACTTC | CASSWTGGNDEQYF
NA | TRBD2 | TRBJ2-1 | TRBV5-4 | TGTGCCAGCAGCCTGGGACCAGGACTAGCGGGGGGGCAAGGCAATGAGCAGTTCTTC | CASSLGPGLAGGQGNEQFF
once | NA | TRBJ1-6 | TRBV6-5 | TGTGCCAGCAGTAATGTATTCTCACCCCTCCACTTT | CASSNVFSPLHF
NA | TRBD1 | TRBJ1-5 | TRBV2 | TGTGCCAGCAGTTGGGGACAGGGGAGCAATCAGCCCCAGCATTTT | CASSWGQGSNQPQHF
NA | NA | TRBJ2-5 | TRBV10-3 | TGTGCCATCAGTGAGTCTCTTAGTACGGTGTGGACTACCTTTCAAGAGACCCAGTACTTC | CAISESLSTVWTTFQETQYF
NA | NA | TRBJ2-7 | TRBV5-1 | TGCGCCAGCAGCTTTGGCGGCGACGAGCAGTACTTC | CASSFGGDEQYF
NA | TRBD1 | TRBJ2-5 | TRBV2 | TGTGCCAGCCAGTGGACAGGGCCCGGAGGGGGGACCCAGTACTTC | CASQWTGPGGGTQYF
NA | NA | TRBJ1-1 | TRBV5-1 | TGCGCCAGCAGCTCGGGTTCGGGGGGCACTGAAGCTTTCTTT | CASSSGSGGTEAFF
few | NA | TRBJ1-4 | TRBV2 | TGTGCCAGCGGACAGCAGGGTGAAAAACTGTTTTTT | CASGQQGEKLFF
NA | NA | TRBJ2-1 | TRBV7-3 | TGTGCCAGCAGCTTATCGCCCCTAGGGAATGAGCAGTTCTTC | CASSLSPLGNEQFF
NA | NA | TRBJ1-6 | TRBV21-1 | TGTGCCAGCAGCAAAGAGGCCAGTAGCTCCTATAATTCACCCCTCCACTTT | CASSKEASSSYNSPLHF
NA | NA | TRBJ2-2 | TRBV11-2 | TGTGCCAGCAGCTTATATGGGGTTTCAAGCACCGGGGAGCTGTTTTTT | CASSLYGVSSTGELFF
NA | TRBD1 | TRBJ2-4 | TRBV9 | TGTGCCAGCAGCGCCGGGACAGGGGAAAACATTCAGTACTTC | CASSAGTGENIQYF
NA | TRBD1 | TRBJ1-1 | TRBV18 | TGTGCCAGCTCACCGGGGCAGGGGGACGCTAAAGCTTTCTTT | CASSPGQGDAKAFF
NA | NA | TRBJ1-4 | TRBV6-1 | TGTGCCAGCAGTGAAGCGAGTCAGGAACGTATGGGTGAAAAACTGTTTTTT | CASSEASQERMGEKLFF
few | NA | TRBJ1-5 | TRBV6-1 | TGTGCCAGCAGTGATCCCTCTCAGCCCCAGCATTTT | CASSDPSQPQHF
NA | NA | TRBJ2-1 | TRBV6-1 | TGTGCCAGCAGTGCCTTGGACTCCCGGGGCCAGTTCTTC | CASSALDSRGQFF
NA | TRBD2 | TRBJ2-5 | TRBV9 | TGTGCCAGCAGCGTAGCCCCCTGGCACGCGGGAGGGCCGGGTAGACAAGAGACCCAGTACTTC | CASSVAPWHAGGPGRQETQYF
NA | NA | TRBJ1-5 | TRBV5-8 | TGTGCCAGCAGCTTAGGTTATTATCAGCCCCAGCATTTT | CASSLGYYQPQHF
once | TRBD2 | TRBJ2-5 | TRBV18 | TGTGCCAGCTCACCGGCCCCGGGGACTAGCGGGATTGAGGGAGAGACCCAGTACTTC | CASSPAPGTSGIEGETQYF